A selection of T cell receptor beta chains follows, all from one sample in a study of CD8+ T cells in alopecia areata. Assay used: immunoSEQ multiplex PCR; TCRdb lists only in-frame clones, some missing. The table has hundreds of thousands of clones, 60% seen once. Sequenced here: CD4+ T cells sorted from blood, sampled at approximately week 52, from a patient treated with tofacitinib. These TCRs come from a human donor with alopecia areata. The CDR3 runs from the conserved cysteine through the conserved F or W.

V: TRBV12-5; J: TRBJ2-7; CDR3: CASAQEDYEQYF
V: TRBV27; J: TRBJ2-7; CDR3: CASSPSLYSYEQYF
V: TRBV5-1; J: TRBJ2-5; CDR3: CASSLGRNPMTQYF
V: TRBV7-2; J: TRBJ1-1; CDR3: CASSLRQGTEAFF
V: TRBV7-2; J: TRBJ2-5; CDR3: CASSLARGETQYF
V: TRBV29-1; J: TRBJ2-7; CDR3: CSVGSSSVGEQYF
V: TRBV5-1; J: TRBJ2-5; CDR3: CASSSRASGQETQYF
V: TRBV9; J: TRBJ1-1; CDR3: CASTRSGQGVGRGTEAFF
V: TRBV30; J: TRBJ2-5; CDR3: CAWGPGGGTQYF
V: TRBV11-2; J: TRBJ2-1; CDR3: CASSNLQGTLRNEQFF
V: TRBV4-2; J: TRBJ1-1; CDR3: CASSQDARGTEAFF
V: TRBV7-2; J: TRBJ2-5; CDR3: CASSYPGLAVTQYF
V: TRBV14; J: TRBJ2-5; CDR3: CASSQGAETQYF
V: TRBV5-1; J: TRBJ2-3; CDR3: CASSLQGSTDTQYF
V: TRBV10-3; J: TRBJ2-5; CDR3: CAISGAYRETQYF
V: TRBV9; J: TRBJ2-3; CDR3: CASSVSAGTQYF
V: TRBV18; J: TRBJ2-7; CDR3: CASSPGIAGKLEQYF
V: TRBV30; J: TRBJ1-2; CDR3: CAWTVGSYGYTF
V: TRBV29-1; J: TRBJ2-7; CDR3: CSATGKPYEQYF
V: TRBV4-1; J: TRBJ1-1; CDR3: CASSQGGRGTEAFF
V: TRBV2; J: TRBJ2-5; CDR3: CASGGTVEETQYF
V: TRBV5-4; J: TRBJ1-5; CDR3: CASSYGAQPQHF
V: TRBV25-1; J: TRBJ2-2; CDR3: CASRGGGGNTGELFF
V: TRBV7-2; J: TRBJ1-2; CDR3: CASSLVGTGKGDGYTF
V: TRBV9; J: TRBJ2-3; CDR3: CASTTRGSTDTQYF
V: TRBV29-1; J: TRBJ2-5; CDR3: CSVVGRYQETQYF
V: TRBV29-1; J: TRBJ1-2; CDR3: CSVEYGTYGYTF
V: TRBV6-1; J: TRBJ2-7; CDR3: CASSEGPSRGQQYF
V: TRBV30; J: TRBJ2-3; CDR3: CAWTNGGGSTDTQYF
V: TRBV5-1; J: TRBJ2-2; CDR3: CASRPTGLNTGELFF
V: TRBV15; J: TRBJ2-7; CDR3: CATSRVGSKDRGYEQYF
V: TRBV30; J: TRBJ2-1; CDR3: CAWRGLVLMRNEQFF
V: TRBV7-2; J: TRBJ2-4; CDR3: CASSLAGIQYF
V: TRBV9; J: TRBJ2-3; CDR3: CASSAGPDTQYF
V: TRBV7-2; J: TRBJ2-7; CDR3: CASTLAGTSSYEQYF
V: TRBV29-1; J: TRBJ2-7; CDR3: CSVEAVAGGAYEQYF
V: TRBV25-1; J: TRBJ1-1; CDR3: CASGDRGFNTEAFF